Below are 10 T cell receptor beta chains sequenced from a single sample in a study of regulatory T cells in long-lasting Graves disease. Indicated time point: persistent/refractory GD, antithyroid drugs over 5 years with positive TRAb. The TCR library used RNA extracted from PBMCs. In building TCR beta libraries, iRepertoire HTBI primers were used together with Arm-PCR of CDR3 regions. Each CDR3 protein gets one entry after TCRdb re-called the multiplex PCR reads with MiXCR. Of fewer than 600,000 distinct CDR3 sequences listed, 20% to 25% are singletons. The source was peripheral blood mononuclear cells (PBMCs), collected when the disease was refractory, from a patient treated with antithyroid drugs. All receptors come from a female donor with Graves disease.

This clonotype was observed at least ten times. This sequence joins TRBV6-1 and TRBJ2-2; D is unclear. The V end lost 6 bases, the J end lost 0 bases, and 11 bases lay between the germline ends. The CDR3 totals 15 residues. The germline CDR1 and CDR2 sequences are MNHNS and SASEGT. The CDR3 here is CASRPTTPNTGELFF. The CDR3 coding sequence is TGTGCCAGCAGGCCTACGACCCCGAACACCGGGGAGCTGTTTTTT.

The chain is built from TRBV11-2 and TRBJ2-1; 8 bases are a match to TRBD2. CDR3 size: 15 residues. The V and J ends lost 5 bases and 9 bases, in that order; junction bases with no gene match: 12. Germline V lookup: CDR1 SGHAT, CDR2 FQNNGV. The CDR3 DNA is TGTGCCAGCAGCCCACTAGCGGACCCCCCTGGTGAGCAGTTCTTC. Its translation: CASSPLADPPGEQFF. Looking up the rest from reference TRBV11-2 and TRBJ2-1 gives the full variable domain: EAGVAQSPRYKIIEKRQSVAFWCNPISGHATLYWYQQILGQGPKLLIQFQNNGVVDDSQLPKDRFSAERLKGVDSTLKIQPAKLEDSAVYLCASSPLADPPGEQFFGPGTRLTVL.

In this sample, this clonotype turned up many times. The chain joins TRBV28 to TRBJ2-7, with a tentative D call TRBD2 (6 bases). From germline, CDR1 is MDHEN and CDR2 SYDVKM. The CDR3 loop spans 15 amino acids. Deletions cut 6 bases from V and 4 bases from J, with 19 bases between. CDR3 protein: CASSSSWRAGYEQYF. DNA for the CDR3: TGTGCCAGCAGCTCTTCTTGGCGGGCGGGATACGAGCAGTACTTC.

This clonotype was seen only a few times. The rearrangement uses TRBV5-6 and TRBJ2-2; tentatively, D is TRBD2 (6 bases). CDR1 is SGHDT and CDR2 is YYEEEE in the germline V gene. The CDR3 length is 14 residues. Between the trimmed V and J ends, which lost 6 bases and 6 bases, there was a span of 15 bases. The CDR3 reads CASTSGTFAGELFF. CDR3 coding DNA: TGTGCCAGCACGTCAGGGACTTTCGCCGGGGAGCTGTTTTTT.

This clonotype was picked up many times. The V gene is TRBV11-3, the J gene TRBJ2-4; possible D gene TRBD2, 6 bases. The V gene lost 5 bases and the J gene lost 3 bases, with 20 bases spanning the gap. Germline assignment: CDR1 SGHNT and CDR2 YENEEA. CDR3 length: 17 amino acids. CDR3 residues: CASSPSWLAGGKNIQYF. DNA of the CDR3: TGTGCCAGCAGCCCAAGCTGGTTAGCCGGGGGCAAAAACATTCAGTACTTC.

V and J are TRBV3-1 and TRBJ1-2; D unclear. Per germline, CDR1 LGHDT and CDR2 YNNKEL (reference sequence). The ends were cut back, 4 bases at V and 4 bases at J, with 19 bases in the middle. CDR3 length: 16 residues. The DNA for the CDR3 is TGTGCCAGCAGCCCCAAAACGCAAGGTTCCCGCTATGGCTACACCTTC. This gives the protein CASSPKTQGSRYGYTF.

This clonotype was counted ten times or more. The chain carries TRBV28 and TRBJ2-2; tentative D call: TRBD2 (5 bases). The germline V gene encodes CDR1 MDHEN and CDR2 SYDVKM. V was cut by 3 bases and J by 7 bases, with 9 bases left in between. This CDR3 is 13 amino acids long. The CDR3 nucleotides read TGTGCCAGCAGTTTTATAGCGCACGGGGAGCTGTTTTTT. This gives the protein CASSFIAHGELFF.

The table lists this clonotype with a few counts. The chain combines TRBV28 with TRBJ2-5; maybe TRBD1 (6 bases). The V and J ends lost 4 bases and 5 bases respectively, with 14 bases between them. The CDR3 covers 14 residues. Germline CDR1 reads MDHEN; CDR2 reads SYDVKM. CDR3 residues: CASSSYREEETQYF. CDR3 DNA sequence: TGTGCCAGCAGTTCATACAGGGAAGAGGAGACCCAGTACTTC.

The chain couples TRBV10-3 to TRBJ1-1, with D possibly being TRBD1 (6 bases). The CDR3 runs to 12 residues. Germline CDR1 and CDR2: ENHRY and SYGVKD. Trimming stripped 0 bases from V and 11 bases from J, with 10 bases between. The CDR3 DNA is TGTGCCATCAGTGAGTCGTACAGGGAGGCTTTCTTT. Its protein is CAISESYREAFF.

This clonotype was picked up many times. CDR3 sequence reads: CASRQRQGFEKLFF. In DNA, the CDR3 is TGTGCCAGCAGACAGCGACAGGGTTTTGAAAAACTGTTTTTT. This sequence joins TRBV7-2 and TRBJ1-4; TRBD1 matches at 7 bases. From germline, CDR1 is SGHTA and CDR2 FQGNSA. Unmatched junction bases numbered 8, after V lost 6 bases and J lost 7 bases. This CDR3 spans 14 amino acids.